The entry that follows covers one T cell receptor (beta chain) sequence. There is no known antigen for this receptor. This may come from a read error, since a much larger clone is one base off. The conserved phenylalanine or tryptophan is not found at the CDR3 terminus, so this likely reflects a read error. Read against the paper, the sample's time point label means: pre-pandemic baseline sample and day 111 after first positive SARS-CoV-2 test. This record comes from a study of kidney transplant recipient with SARS-CoV-2 infection (dated by TCRdb to 2020 to 2022). The data were produced on an Illumina MiSeq. Profiling of the peripheral T cell repertoire targeted human TCRbeta genes. Under the source paper's analysis protocol: Beta-binomial modelling was applied to test for differential clonotype abundance so that variability over time was accounted for. Clonotypes that had expanded were screened against the ImmuneCODE reference database of SARS-CoV-2-associated TCRs and mapped onto regions of the viral genome. Additional analyses of the repertoire looked at TRBV gene usage, CDR3 length, CDR3 amino acid overlap between time points, clonotype abundance distributions and Jaccard similarity. Through fastp at Q25 and MiXCR, TCRdb rebuilt clones from the public reads, retaining in-frame beta chains. Here each entry gathers all rows of one CDR3 protein and keeps the most common genes and DNA. The V and J calls shown here were made by TCRdb, not taken from the authors' results. The sample profile shows 200,000 to 250,000 distinct CDR3 sequences; less than 35% of them were found once. The top ten clonotypes cover roughly 7% of the sample.

CDR1 and CDR2 are read off the germline V gene (reference sequence) as DFQATT and SNEGSKA. The CDR3 has 11 amino acids, counting both end residues. The DNA shown is the 33-base CDR3, in frame from base 1. V is cut by 3 bases and J by 9 bases, and the space between the germline ends is 12 bases. The source was a blood sample, collected at baseline and between days 110 and 120 from a kidney transplant recipient. The sequence links TRBV20-1 to TRBJ2-7; TRBD2 is a possible D gene, resting on 5 matching bases. The source of this sequence is a male patient in his 30s who had COVID-19 and was a kidney transplant recipient. It is possible that, after a transplant, some T cells come from the graft donor. The bases are TGCAGTGCTAGGCCAAATGAGGGGCAGTACTTA. This gives the protein CSARPNEGQYL.